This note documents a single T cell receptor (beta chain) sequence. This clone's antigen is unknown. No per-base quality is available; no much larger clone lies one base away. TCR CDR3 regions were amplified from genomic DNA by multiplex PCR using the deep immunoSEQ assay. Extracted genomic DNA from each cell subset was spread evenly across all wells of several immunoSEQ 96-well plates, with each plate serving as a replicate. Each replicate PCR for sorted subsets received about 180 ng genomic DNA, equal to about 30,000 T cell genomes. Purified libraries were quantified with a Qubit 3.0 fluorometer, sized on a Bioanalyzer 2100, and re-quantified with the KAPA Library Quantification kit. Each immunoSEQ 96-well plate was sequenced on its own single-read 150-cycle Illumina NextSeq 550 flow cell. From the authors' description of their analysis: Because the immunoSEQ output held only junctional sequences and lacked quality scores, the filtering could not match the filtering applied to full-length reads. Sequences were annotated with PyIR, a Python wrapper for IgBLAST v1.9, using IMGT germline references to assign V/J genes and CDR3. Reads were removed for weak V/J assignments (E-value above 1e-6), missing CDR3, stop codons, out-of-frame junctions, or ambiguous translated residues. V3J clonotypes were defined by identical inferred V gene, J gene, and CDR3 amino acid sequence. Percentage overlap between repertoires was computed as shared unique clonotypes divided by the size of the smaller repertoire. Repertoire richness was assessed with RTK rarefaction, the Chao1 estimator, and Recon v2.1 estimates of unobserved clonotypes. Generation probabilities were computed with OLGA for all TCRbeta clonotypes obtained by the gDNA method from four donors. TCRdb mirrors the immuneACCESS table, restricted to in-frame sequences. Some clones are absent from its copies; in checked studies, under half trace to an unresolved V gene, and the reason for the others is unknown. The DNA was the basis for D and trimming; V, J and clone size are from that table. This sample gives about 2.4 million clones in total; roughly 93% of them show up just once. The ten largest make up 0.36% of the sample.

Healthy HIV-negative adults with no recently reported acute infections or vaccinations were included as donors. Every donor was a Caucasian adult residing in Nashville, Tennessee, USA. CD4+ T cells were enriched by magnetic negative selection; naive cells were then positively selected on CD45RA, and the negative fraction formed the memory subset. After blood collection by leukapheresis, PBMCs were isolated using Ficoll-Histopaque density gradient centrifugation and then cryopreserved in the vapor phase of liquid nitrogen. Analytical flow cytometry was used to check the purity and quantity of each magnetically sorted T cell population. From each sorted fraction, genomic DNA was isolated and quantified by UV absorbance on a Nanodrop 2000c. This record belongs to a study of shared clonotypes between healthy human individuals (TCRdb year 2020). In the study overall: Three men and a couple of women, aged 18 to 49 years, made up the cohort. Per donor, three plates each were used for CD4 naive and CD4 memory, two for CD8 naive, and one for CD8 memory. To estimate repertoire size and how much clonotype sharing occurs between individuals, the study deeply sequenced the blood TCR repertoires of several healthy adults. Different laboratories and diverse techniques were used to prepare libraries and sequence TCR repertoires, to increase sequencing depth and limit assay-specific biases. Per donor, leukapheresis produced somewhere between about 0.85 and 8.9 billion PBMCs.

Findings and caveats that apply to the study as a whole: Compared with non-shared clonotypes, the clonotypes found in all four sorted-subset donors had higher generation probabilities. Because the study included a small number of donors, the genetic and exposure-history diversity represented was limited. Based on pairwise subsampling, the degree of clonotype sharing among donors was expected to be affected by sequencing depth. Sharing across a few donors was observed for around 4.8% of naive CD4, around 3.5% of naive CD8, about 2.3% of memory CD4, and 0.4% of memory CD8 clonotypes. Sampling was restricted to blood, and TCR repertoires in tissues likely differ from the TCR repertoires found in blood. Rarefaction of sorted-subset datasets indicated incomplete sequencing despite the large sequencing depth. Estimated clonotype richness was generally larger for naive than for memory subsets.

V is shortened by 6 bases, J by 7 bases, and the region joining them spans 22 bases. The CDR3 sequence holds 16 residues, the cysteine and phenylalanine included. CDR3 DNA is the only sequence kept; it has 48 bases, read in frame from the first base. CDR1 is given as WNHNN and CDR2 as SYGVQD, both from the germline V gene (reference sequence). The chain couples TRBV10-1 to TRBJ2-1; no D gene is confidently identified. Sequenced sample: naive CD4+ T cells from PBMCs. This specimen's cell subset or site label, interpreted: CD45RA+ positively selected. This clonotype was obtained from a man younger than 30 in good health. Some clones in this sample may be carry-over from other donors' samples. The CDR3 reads CASSPLRGRLSNEQFF. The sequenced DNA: TGCGCCAGCAGCCCCTTAAGAGGACGTCTGTCTAATGAGCAGTTCTTC.